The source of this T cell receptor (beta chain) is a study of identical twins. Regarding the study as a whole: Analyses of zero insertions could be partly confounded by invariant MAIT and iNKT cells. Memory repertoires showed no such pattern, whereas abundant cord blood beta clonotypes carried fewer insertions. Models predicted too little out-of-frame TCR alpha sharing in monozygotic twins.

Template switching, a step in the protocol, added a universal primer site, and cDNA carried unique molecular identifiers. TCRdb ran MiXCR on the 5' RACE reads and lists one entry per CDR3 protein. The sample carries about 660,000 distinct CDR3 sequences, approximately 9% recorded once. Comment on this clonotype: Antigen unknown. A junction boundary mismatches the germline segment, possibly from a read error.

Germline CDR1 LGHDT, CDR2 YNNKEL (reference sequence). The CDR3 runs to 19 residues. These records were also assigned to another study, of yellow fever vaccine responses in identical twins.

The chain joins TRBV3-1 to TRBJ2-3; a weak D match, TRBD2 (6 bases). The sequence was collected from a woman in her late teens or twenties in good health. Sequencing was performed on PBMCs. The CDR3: CACSFPREDPIDSTDTQYF. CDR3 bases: TGTGCCTGCAGTTTCCCCAGGGAGGATCCAATAGATAGCACAGATACGCAGTATTTT.